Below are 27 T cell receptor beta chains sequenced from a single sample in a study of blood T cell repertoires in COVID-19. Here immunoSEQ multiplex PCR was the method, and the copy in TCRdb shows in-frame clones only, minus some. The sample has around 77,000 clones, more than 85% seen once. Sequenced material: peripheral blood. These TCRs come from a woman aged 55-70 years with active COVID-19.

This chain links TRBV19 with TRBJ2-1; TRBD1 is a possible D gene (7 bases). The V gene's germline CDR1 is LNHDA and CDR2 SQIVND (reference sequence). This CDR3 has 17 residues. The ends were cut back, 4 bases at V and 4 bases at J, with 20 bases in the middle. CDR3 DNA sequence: TGTGCCAGTAGTACTCTCCGGGGGACAGTCCTATACAATGAGCAGTTCTTC. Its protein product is CASSTLRGTVLYNEQFF.

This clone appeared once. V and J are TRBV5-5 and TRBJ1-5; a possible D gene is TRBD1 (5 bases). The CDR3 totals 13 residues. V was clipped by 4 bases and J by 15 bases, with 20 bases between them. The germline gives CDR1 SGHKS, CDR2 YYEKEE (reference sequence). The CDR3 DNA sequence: TGTGCCAGCAGCGACGTTTCGGGGGGACCGAGGCATTTT. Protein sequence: CASSDVSGGPRHF.

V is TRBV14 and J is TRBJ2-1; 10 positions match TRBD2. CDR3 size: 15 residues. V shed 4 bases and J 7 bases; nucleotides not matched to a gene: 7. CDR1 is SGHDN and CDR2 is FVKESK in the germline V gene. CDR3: CASSPLAGGINEQFF. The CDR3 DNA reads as TGTGCCAGCAGCCCCTTAGCGGGAGGTATAAATGAGCAGTTCTTC.

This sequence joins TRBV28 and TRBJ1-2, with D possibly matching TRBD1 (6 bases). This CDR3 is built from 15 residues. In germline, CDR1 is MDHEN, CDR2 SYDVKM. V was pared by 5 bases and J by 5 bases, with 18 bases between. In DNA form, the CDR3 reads TGTGCCAGCAGTCTGCAGACAGGACCTAGGTATGGCTACACCTTC. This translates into CASSLQTGPRYGYTF.

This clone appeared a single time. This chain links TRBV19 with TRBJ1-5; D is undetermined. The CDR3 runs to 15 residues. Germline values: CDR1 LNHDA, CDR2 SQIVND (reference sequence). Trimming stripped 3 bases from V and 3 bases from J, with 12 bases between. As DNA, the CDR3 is TGTGCCAGTAGTATGAACACCCGGGACAATCAGCCCCAGCATTTT. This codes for CASSMNTRDNQPQHF.

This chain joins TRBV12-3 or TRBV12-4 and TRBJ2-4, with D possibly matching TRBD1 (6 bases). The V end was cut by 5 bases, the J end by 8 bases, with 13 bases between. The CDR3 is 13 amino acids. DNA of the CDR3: TGTGCCAGCAGTCCTAGGGGGATGGACATTCAGTACTTC. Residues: CASSPRGMDIQYF.

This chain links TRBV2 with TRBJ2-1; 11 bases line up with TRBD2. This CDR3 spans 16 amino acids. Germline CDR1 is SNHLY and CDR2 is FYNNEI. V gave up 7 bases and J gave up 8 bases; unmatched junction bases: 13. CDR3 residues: CASKPVSGRARDEQFF. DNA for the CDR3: TGTGCCAGCAAACCAGTTAGCGGGAGGGCCCGGGATGAGCAGTTCTTC. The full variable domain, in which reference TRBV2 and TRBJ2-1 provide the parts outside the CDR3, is EPEVTQTPSHQVTQMGQEVILRCVPISNHLYFYWYRQILGQKVEFLVSFYNNEISEKSEIFDDQFSVERPDGSNFTLKIRSTKLEDSAMYFCASKPVSGRARDEQFFGPGTRLTVL.

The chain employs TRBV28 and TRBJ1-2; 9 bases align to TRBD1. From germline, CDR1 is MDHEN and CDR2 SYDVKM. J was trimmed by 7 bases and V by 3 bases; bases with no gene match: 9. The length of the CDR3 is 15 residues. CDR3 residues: CASSFSGTGRTGYTF. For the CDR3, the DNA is TGTGCCAGCAGTTTTTCCGGGACAGGGCGGACTGGCTACACCTTC.

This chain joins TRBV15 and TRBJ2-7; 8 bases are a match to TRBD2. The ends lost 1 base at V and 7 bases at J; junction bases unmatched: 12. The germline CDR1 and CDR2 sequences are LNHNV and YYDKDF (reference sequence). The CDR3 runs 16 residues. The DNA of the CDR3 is TGTGCCACCAGCAGAGCCGTGGGACTAGACGCGTGGGAGCAGTACTTC. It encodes CATSRAVGLDAWEQYF.

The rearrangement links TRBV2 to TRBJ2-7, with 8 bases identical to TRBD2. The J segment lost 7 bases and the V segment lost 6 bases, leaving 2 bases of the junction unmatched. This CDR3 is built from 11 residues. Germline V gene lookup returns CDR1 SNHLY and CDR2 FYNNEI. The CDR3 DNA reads TGTGCCAGCAGCGGGAGGGGTGAGCAGTACTTC. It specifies CASSGRGEQYF.

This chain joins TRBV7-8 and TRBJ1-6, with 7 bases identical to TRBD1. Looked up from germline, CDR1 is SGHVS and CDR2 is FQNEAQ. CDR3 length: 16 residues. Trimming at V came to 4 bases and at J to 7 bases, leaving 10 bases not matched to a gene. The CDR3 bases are TGTGCCAGCAGCTATCAGACAGGGATGGTGAATTCACCCCTCCACTTT. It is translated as CASSYQTGMVNSPLHF.

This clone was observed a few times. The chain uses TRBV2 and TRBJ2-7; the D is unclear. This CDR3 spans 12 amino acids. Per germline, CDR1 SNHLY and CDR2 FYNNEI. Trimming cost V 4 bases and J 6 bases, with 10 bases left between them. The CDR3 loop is CASSVWRSEQYF. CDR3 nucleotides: TGTGCCAGCAGTGTTTGGCGGAGCGAGCAGTACTTC.

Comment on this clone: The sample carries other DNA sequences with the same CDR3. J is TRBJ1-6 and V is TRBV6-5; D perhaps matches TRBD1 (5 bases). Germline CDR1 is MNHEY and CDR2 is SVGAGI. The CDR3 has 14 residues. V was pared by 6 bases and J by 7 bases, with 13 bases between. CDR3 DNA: TGTGCCAGCAGACTTGGGCAGGGCAATTCACCCCTCCACTTT. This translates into CASRLGQGNSPLHF.

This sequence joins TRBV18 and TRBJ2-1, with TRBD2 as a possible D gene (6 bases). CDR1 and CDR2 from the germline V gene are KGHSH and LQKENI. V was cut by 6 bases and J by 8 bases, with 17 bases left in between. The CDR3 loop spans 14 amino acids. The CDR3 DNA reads TGTGCCAGCTCTCCGGGACTTGGTCGCGATGAGCAGTTCTTC. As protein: CASSPGLGRDEQFF. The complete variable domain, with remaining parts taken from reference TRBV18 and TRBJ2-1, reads NAGVMQNPRHLVRRRGQEARLRCSPMKGHSHVYWYRQLPEEGLKFMVYLQKENIIDESGMPKERFSAEFPKEGPSILRIQQVVRGDSAAYFCASSPGLGRDEQFFGPGTRLTVL.

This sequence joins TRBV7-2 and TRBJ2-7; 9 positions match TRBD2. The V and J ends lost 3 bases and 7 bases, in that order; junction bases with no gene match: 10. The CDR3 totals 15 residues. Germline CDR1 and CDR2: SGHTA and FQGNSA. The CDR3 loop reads CASSFASGVLGEQYF. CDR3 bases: TGTGCCAGCAGCTTTGCTAGCGGGGTGCTTGGGGAGCAGTACTTC.

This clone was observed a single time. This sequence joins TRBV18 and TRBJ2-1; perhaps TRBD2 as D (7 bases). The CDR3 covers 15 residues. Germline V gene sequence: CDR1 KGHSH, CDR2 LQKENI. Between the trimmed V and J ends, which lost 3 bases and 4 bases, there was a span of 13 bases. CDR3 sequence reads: CASSPAGAGYNEQFF. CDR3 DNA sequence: TGTGCCAGCTCACCTGCGGGGGCTGGGTACAATGAGCAGTTCTTC.

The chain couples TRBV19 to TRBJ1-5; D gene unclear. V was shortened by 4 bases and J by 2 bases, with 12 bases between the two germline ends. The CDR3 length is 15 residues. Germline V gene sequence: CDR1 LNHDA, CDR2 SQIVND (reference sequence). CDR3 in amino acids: CASSSDNWGNQPQHF. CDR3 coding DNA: TGTGCCAGTAGTAGTGACAATTGGGGCAATCAGCCCCAGCATTTT.

CDR3 in DNA: TGTGCCACCCAGGGGGCAGTTGGGAACACTGAAGCTTTCTTT. This encodes CATQGAVGNTEAFF. The rearrangement links TRBV6-6 to TRBJ1-1, with TRBD1 matching 8 bases. V lost 10 bases, J lost 1 base, and 8 bases stayed unmatched. From germline, CDR1 is MNHNY and CDR2 SVGAGI (reference sequence). This CDR3 is 14 amino acids long.

The CDR3 loop reads CASSYTSQGPGYGYTF. CDR3 DNA: TGTGCCAGCAGTTACACCTCACAGGGGCCAGGCTATGGCTACACCTTC. This sequence joins TRBV6-5 and TRBJ1-2; 7 bases are a match to TRBD1. This CDR3 comprises 16 residues. The germline V gene has CDR1 MNHEY and CDR2 SVGAGI. V dropped 2 bases and J dropped 4; count of bases not matched to a gene: 10.

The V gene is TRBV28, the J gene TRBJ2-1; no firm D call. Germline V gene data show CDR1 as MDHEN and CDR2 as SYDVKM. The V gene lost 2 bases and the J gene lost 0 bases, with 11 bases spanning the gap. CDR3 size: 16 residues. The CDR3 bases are TGTGCCAGCAGTTTAAGAGGCGGAAGCTCCTACAATGAGCAGTTCTTC. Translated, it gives CASSLRGGSSYNEQFF.

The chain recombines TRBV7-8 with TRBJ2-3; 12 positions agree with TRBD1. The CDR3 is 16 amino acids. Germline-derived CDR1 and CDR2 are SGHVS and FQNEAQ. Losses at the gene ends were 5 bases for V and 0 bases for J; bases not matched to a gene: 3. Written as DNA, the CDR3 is TGTGCCAGCAGCCCAGGGACAGGGGGCAGCACAGATACGCAGTATTTT. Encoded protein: CASSPGTGGSTDTQYF.

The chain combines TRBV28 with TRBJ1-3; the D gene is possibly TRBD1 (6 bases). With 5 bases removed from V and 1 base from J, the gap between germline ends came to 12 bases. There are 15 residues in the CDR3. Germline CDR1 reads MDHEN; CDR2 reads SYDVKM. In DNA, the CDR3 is TGTGCCAGCAGTGGATGGACAGATTCTGGAAACACCATATATTTT. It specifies CASSGWTDSGNTIYF.

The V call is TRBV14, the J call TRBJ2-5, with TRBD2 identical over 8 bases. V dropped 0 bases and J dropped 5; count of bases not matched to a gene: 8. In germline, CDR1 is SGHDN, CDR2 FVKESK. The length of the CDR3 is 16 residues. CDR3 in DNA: TGTGCCAGCAGCCAAGAAAGGATAGCGGGAAAGGAGACCCAGTACTTC. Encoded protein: CASSQERIAGKETQYF.

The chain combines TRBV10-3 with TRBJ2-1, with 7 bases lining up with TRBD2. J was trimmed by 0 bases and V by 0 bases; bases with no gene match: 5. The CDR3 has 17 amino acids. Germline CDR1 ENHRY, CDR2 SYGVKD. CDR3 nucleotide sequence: TGTGCCATCAGTGAGTCGGGCGGGGGAAGCTCCTACAATGAGCAGTTCTTC. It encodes CAISESGGGSSYNEQFF.

In DNA form, the CDR3 reads TGTGCCAGCTCAGCGCAGGGGAGGGACACCGGGGAGCTGTTTTTT. This sequence encodes CASSAQGRDTGELFF. V gene TRBV18 combines with J gene TRBJ2-2; perhaps TRBD2 as D (7 bases). V was clipped by 5 bases and J by 3 bases, with 13 bases between them. The CDR3 has 15 residues. Germline lookup yields CDR1 KGHSH and CDR2 LQKENI.

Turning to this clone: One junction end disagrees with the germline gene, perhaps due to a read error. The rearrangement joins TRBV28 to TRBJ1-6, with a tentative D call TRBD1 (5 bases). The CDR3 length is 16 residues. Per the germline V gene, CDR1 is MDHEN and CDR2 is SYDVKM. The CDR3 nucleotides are TGTGCCAGCAGTTTGCTGCAGGGTAACTATGATTCACCCCTCCACTTT. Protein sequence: CASSLLQGNYDSPLHF.

The CDR3 loop is CASSIDRVAPMFF. In DNA, the CDR3 is TGTGCCAGTAGTATAGATCGGGTCGCGCCGATGTTTTTT. This chain connects TRBV19 to TRBJ2-2, with D hard to call. Germline V gene lookup returns CDR1 LNHDA and CDR2 SQIVND (reference sequence). The CDR3 loop spans 13 amino acids. The germline V and J ends were trimmed by 0 bases and 15 bases, with 14 bases remaining between them.